This T cell receptor beta chain was sequenced in a study of T cell responses to AZD1222 COVID-19 vaccine. Overall study findings and caveats: No day 14 peak samples; only post-peak repertoires were characterized.

Germline V gene sequence: CDR1 LGHNA, CDR2 YNFKEQ. Losses at the gene ends were 3 bases for V and 10 bases for J; bases not matched to a gene: 14. This CDR3 region has 15 residues. TCRdb's table, derived via immunoSEQ multiplex PCR, lists solely in-frame clones and lacks some. The sample shows 90,000 to 150,000 clones, around 87% of them seen only once. In regard to this clone: Its antigen remains unknown.

This sequence joins TRBV4-2 and TRBJ1-1; 7 bases agree with TRBD1. Material: peripheral blood, obtained 28 days after the second AZD1222 dose. This TCR came from an adult who received the AZD1222 COVID-19 vaccine. As DNA, the CDR3 is TGTGCCAGCAGCCAGGAGTGGAGGGGGCCACATGGAGCTTTCTTT. Amino acids: CASSQEWRGPHGAFF.